The source of this TCR beta chain is a study of T cells in Graves' hyperthyroidism and ophthalmopathy. The CDR3 runs to 13 residues. Trimming pared 5 bases from V and 2 bases from J, leaving 9 bases between. Germline V gene data show CDR1 as MNHEY and CDR2 as SMNVEV (reference sequence). An absence of ophthalmopathy progression within 18 months meant stable Graves' hyperthyroidism. Recently diagnosed hyperthyroidism of less than 2 months' duration affected patients aged 18 to 65. In making diagnoses, clinical symptoms, serum thyroxine and TRAb, thyroid ultrasound and orbital computed tomography were all used. RNA transcripts were the template for amplifying TCR beta CDR3 regions. The TCR CDR3 was amplified in a first-round RT-PCR using the HTBI primer set. TCRdb re-called the multiplex PCR reads through MiXCR, storing one row per CDR3 protein. The sample holds some 510,000 distinct CDR3 sequences, more than 20% seen once.

At least ten counts were recorded for this clonotype. The gene calls are TRBV27 and TRBJ1-2; D is unresolved. The sequencing input was blood. This receptor was taken from a man aged 18 to 29 with Graves' hyperthyroidism. DNA for the CDR3: TGTGCCAGCAGTCCGTCGGTCAACTATGGCTACACCTTC. This gives the protein CASSPSVNYGYTF.